Following are 8 T cell receptor beta chains from one sample sequenced in a study of T cell repertoires in cytomegalovirus infection. TCRdb reprocessed the reads via MiXCR and lists one record per CDR3 protein. The table lists over 150,000 distinct CDR3 sequences, 17% of them singletons. Sample: CD8+ T cells from PBMCs. All receptors derive from a human donor in good health (CMV status not recorded). Some clones in this sample may be carry-over from other donors' samples.

The chain employs TRBV27 and TRBJ2-3, with 9 bases matching TRBD1. The CDR3 spans 14 residues. The germline CDR1 and CDR2 sequences are MNHEY and SMNVEV (reference sequence). After removal of 8 bases from V and 4 bases from J, the junction contained 7 bases not matched to a gene. The CDR3 loop is CASAWTGEADTQYF. The CDR3 DNA reads as TGTGCCAGCGCCTGGACAGGGGAAGCAGATACGCAGTATTTT.

In its sample, this clonotype was seen a few times. The chain links TRBV12-3 or TRBV12-4 to TRBJ2-2; D ambiguous. The germline V and J ends were trimmed by 0 bases and 7 bases, with 3 bases remaining between them. This CDR3 is 12 amino acids long. The CDR3 DNA sequence: TGTGCCAGCAGTTTAGCCGGCGGGGAGCTGTTTTTT. Translated, it gives CASSLAGGELFF.

The table lists this clonotype with a few counts. Written as DNA, the CDR3 is TGTGCCAGCAGTTATGTAATAGACGGAAAGACCCAGTACTTC. Protein: CASSYVIDGKTQYF. The rearrangement uses TRBV6-2 or TRBV6-3 and TRBJ2-5; D is unclear. Germline values: CDR1 MNHEY, CDR2 SVGEGT. This CDR3 has 14 amino acids. Trimming took 3 bases from V and 6 from J, leaving 14 bases between them.

This clonotype was counted only a few times. The CDR3 nucleotides read TGCGCCAGCAGTCAGAGGGTTCGGACTGAAGCTTTCTTT. Its protein is CASSQRVRTEAFF. J is TRBJ1-1 and V is TRBV23-1; unclear D gene. TRBV23-1 is known as an ORF, though its function is uncertain. The V and J ends lost 3 bases and 5 bases respectively, with 10 bases between them. The CDR3 contains 13 residues.

This clonotype has a handful of counts. The rearrangement uses TRBV7-2 and TRBJ2-3; D may be TRBD1 (6 bases). This CDR3 comprises 14 residues. In germline, CDR1 is SGHTA, CDR2 FQGNSA. The germline V and J ends were trimmed by 5 bases and 1 base, with 10 bases remaining between them. DNA for the CDR3: TGTGCCAGCAGCCAACGGACAGGCACAGATACGCAGTATTTT. It encodes CASSQRTGTDTQYF.

A few counts support this clonotype. The rearrangement uses TRBV7-6 and TRBJ2-1; D perhaps matches TRBD2 (5 bases). Trimming pared 4 bases from V and 10 bases from J, leaving 14 bases between. Germline CDR1 is SGHVS and CDR2 is FNYEAQ. This CDR3 has 13 residues. The CDR3 sequence is CASSWVGDGEQFF. CDR3 nucleotide sequence: TGTGCCAGCAGCTGGGTCGGGGATGGGGAGCAGTTCTTC.

This clonotype has more than one count but fewer than ten. V and J are TRBV12-3 or TRBV12-4 and TRBJ1-4; TRBD1 might be the D (6 bases). This CDR3 has 16 residues. Trimming removed 3 bases at V and 4 bases at J, with 15 bases between. CDR3 DNA sequence: TGTGCCAGCAGTTTTGGGGGGGGCAGGATTAATGAAAAACTGTTTTTT. This codes for CASSFGGGRINEKLFF.

This chain joins TRBV7-9 and TRBJ2-3; the match to TRBD1 covers 9 bases. This CDR3 has 17 residues. Unmatched junction bases numbered 11, after V lost 5 bases and J lost 2 bases. Germline V gives CDR1 SEHNR, CDR2 FQNEAQ (reference sequence). The CDR3 DNA is TGTGCCAGCAGCCCTCCGCGACAGGGGGGGACCACAGATACGCAGTATTTT. Translated, it gives CASSPPRQGGTTDTQYF.